The 20 T cell receptor beta chains below come from one sample, sequenced in a study of OX40 agonist ivuxolimab in advanced cancers. Profiling relied on immunoSEQ multiplex PCR, and the TCRdb table lists in-frame clones only, not all of them. The data show 79,000 or so clones, almost 85% seen once. The source material was CD4+ or CD8+ T cells sorted from blood, sampled in a trial of the OX40 agonist ivuxolimab. These receptors were obtained from an adult with an advanced solid tumor such as melanoma, head and neck, liver or kidney cancer.

This clone was seen a few times. The rearrangement joins TRBV11-2 to TRBJ2-1; 12 bases map to TRBD2. Germline CDR1 is SGHAT and CDR2 is FQNNGV. V shed 5 bases, J shed 7 bases, and the junction held 3 bases outside the gene matches. This CDR3 contains 14 residues. As DNA, the CDR3 is TGTGCCAGCAGCCCCACTAGCGGGGGGAATGAGCAGTTCTTC. It codes for CASSPTSGGNEQFF.

The rearrangement uses TRBV6-6 and TRBJ1-4; TRBD1 agrees at 8 bases. Trimming took 6 bases from V and 2 from J; bases not matched to a gene: 2. The germline CDR1 and CDR2 sequences are MNHNY and SVGAGI (reference sequence). There are 14 residues in the CDR3. The CDR3 here is CASSRQGTNEKLFF. CDR3 nucleotide sequence: TGTGCCAGCAGCCGACAGGGGACTAATGAAAAACTGTTTTTT.

The chain combines TRBV7-2 with TRBJ2-2; no definite D call. V was pared by 5 bases and J by 8 bases, with 9 bases between. Germline CDR1 is SGHTA and CDR2 is FQGNSA. The length of the CDR3 is 12 residues. The CDR3 sequence is CASSQYVGELFF. The CDR3 DNA reads TGTGCCAGCAGCCAGTACGTGGGGGAGCTGTTTTTT. The whole variable domain, remainder taken from reference TRBV7-2 and TRBJ2-2, is GAGVSQSPSNKVTEKGKDVELRCDPISGHTALYWYRQSLGQGLEFLIYFQGNSAPDKSGLPSDRFSAERTGGSVSTLTIQRTQQEDSAVYLCASSQYVGELFFGEGSRLTVL.

The chain is built from TRBV6-1 and TRBJ2-1; D tentatively reads TRBD1 or TRBD2 (5 bases each). V lost 11 bases and J 6 bases, leaving 20 bases between the germline ends. Germline-derived CDR1 and CDR2 are MNHNS and SASEGT. The CDR3 runs to 14 residues. DNA of the CDR3: TGTGCCGCGGACCCCGGGGCAGGGATCAATGAGCAGTTCTTC. Protein product: CAADPGAGINEQFF.

This clone was counted only a few times. The rearrangement links TRBV5-1 to TRBJ1-2, with TRBD1 identical over 7 bases. Germline V CDR1 and CDR2: SGHRS, YFSETQ. This CDR3 is 13 amino acids long. The ends lost 4 bases at V and 2 bases at J; junction bases unmatched: 2. CDR3 nucleotides: TGCGCCAGCAGCATACAGGGGAACTATGGCTACACCTTC. Translated: CASSIQGNYGYTF.

This chain links TRBV2 with TRBJ1-2, with D perhaps TRBD1 (5 bases). The germline CDR1 and CDR2 sequences are SNHLY and FYNNEI. V lost 1 base to trimming and J lost 4 bases, with 7 bases between them. The CDR3 is made up of 13 amino acids. CDR3 DNA: TGTGCCAGCAGTGAAGAACAGGCCTATGGCTACACCTTC. Protein product: CASSEEQAYGYTF.

CDR3 sequence (DNA): TGCGCCAGCAGCCCGGTGTCCCTGGGATCTGAAGCTTTCTTT. Translating gives CASSPVSLGSEAFF. The V call is TRBV5-1, the J call TRBJ1-1, with unresolved D. Germline CDR1 reads SGHRS; CDR2 reads YFSETQ. With 4 bases removed from V and 6 bases from J, the gap between germline ends came to 16 bases. The CDR3 runs 14 residues.

This clone appeared once. The chain carries TRBV2 and TRBJ2-2, with 9 bases identical to TRBD2. The CDR3 extends over 16 amino acids. CDR1 SNHLY and CDR2 FYNNEI come from the germline V gene. With 4 bases clipped from V and 2 bases from J, the junction kept 5 bases outside the gene matches. This chain's CDR3 is CASSGISGGNTGELFF. In DNA, the CDR3 is TGTGCCAGCAGTGGAATTAGCGGGGGCAACACCGGGGAGCTGTTTTTT.

A remark on this clone: A read error may produce the germline difference seen at one junction end. The rearrangement joins TRBV6-5 to TRBJ1-1; weak D call: TRBD1 (5 bases). Germline CDR1 reads MNHEY; CDR2 reads SVGAGI. The CDR3 is 14 residues long. The CDR3 region is CASRTDSLNSEAFF. CDR3 nucleotides: TGTGCCAGCAGGACCGACAGCCTGAACAGTGAAGCTTTCTTT.

This clone was seen a few times. V is TRBV7-8 and J is TRBJ2-7; 9 bases line up with TRBD2. The germline gives CDR1 SGHVS, CDR2 FQNEAQ. Trimming removed 0 bases from V and 5 bases from J; junction bases left unmatched: 8. CDR3 length: 16 residues. CDR3: CASSLAMGRGGNEQYF. CDR3 sequence (DNA): TGTGCCAGCAGCTTAGCGATGGGGCGGGGGGGCAACGAGCAGTACTTC.

The V call is TRBV7-9, the J call TRBJ2-1; D is undetermined. V shed 5 bases and J shed 0 bases, with 11 bases lying between them. This CDR3 spans 15 amino acids. From germline, CDR1 is SEHNR and CDR2 FQNEAQ (reference sequence). CDR3 sequence: CASSGNLRSYNEQFF. The CDR3 nucleotides read TGTGCCAGCAGCGGCAACTTACGCTCCTACAATGAGCAGTTCTTC.

This chain connects TRBV19 to TRBJ1-4, with TRBD1 matching 7 bases. The V gene's germline CDR1 is LNHDA and CDR2 SQIVND (reference sequence). The CDR3 covers 16 residues. Trimming removed 8 bases from V and 2 bases from J; junction bases left unmatched: 11. The CDR3 DNA sequence: TGTGCCAGTGGGAGGACTACAGGGGAGACTAATGAAAAACTGTTTTTT. It codes for CASGRTTGETNEKLFF.

CDR3 residues: CASSSGGQVYGYTF. DNA of the CDR3: TGCGCCAGCAGCTCTGGGGGACAGGTCTATGGCTACACCTTC. The V call is TRBV5-1, the J call TRBJ1-2; 8 bases agree with TRBD1. Germline CDR1 and CDR2: SGHRS and YFSETQ. J was trimmed by 4 bases and V by 3 bases; bases with no gene match: 5. The CDR3 loop spans 14 amino acids.

The gene calls are TRBV5-4 and TRBJ2-5, with TRBD1 as a possible D gene (5 bases). The length of the CDR3 is 14 residues. Germline-derived CDR1 and CDR2 are SGHNT and YYREEE (reference sequence). Trimming shortened V by 1 base and J by 2 bases, and 9 bases separated the two germline ends. This CDR3 is CASSLIQGQETQYF. CDR3 nucleotides: TGTGCCAGCAGCTTGATTCAGGGACAAGAGACCCAGTACTTC.

The chain couples TRBV9 to TRBJ2-7; D is uncertain. Germline CDR1 and CDR2: SGDLS and YYNGEE. The CDR3 is 14 amino acids. Trimming left V 0 bases short and J 6 bases short, with 13 bases between. The DNA of the CDR3 is TGTGCCAGCAGCGTAGTTGCAGGTGGTGGCGAGCAGTACTTC. Protein: CASSVVAGGGEQYF. The variable domain in full, completed from reference TRBV9 and TRBJ2-7, reads DSGVTQTPKHLITATGQRVTLRCSPRSGDLSVYWYQQSLDQGLQFLIQYYNGEERAKGNILERFSAQQFPDLHSELNLSSLELGDSALYFCASSVVAGGGEQYFGPGTRLTVT.

This chain connects TRBV6-5 to TRBJ1-1; D possibly corresponds to TRBD1 (5 bases). This CDR3 region has 14 residues. Germline V gene sequence: CDR1 MNHEY, CDR2 SVGAGI. Trimming pared 0 bases from V and 5 bases from J, leaving 10 bases between. CDR3 protein: CASSYSGGVTEAFF. The CDR3 DNA follows: TGTGCCAGCAGTTACTCGGGGGGGGTTACTGAAGCTTTCTTT.

The chain recombines TRBV7-2 with TRBJ1-5; a weak D match, TRBD1 (5 bases). The CDR3 is made up of 13 amino acids. Trimming removed 6 bases from V and 4 bases from J, with 10 bases in between. Germline lookup yields CDR1 SGHTA and CDR2 FQGNSA. The DNA for the CDR3 is TGTGCCAGCAGTCTCCCAGGGAATCAGCCCCAGCATTTT. Encoded protein: CASSLPGNQPQHF.

The V gene is TRBV18, the J gene TRBJ2-5, with TRBD2 matching 10 bases. The CDR3 runs 16 residues. J gave up 0 bases and V 6 bases, and 7 bases lay outside the gene matches. CDR1 KGHSH and CDR2 LQKENI come from the germline V gene. The CDR3 here is CASSISGGPYQETQYF. CDR3 sequence (DNA): TGTGCCAGCTCTATTAGCGGGGGGCCGTACCAAGAGACCCAGTACTTC. The variable domain in full, completed from reference TRBV18 and TRBJ2-5, reads NAGVMQNPRHLVRRRGQEARLRCSPMKGHSHVYWYRQLPEEGLKFMVYLQKENIIDESGMPKERFSAEFPKEGPSILRIQQVVRGDSAAYFCASSISGGPYQETQYFGPGTRLLVL.

The chain uses TRBV7-2 and TRBJ2-4; the D gene is possibly TRBD1 (5 bases). This CDR3 is 14 amino acids long. Germline V lookup: CDR1 SGHTA, CDR2 FQGNSA. V lost 3 bases and J lost 4, with 10 bases in between. Here the CDR3 reads CASSFGHAKNIQYF. The CDR3, as DNA: TGTGCCAGCAGCTTCGGACACGCGAAAAACATTCAGTACTTC.

The chain combines TRBV9 with TRBJ1-2; tentative D call: TRBD1 (5 bases). Germline CDR1 and CDR2: SGDLS and YYNGEE. With 0 bases removed from V and 4 bases from J, the gap between germline ends came to 10 bases. The CDR3 is 14 amino acids. CDR3 nucleotides: TGTGCCAGCAGCGTAGGGGGGTTGGGCTATGGCTACACCTTC. Translation gives CASSVGGLGYGYTF.